This T cell receptor (beta chain) was profiled in a study of blood T cell repertoires in COVID-19 (dated by TCRdb to 2018 to 2020). Study-wide context: Samples covering the acute and convalescent phases of COVID-19 were provided by collaborators in the United States, Italy and Spain. The prospective study material was composed of cDNA or gDNA derived from T cells, B-cell-depleted T cells, or PBMCs. Deeply sampled blood TCRbeta repertoires from subjects exposed to, actively infected with, or recovered from COVID-19 were included in the dataset. The repertoires were released in a freely available public database meant as a resource for research on the immune response to SARS-CoV-2. Samples were obtained from the ongoing ImmuneRACE study (first 160 participants) and from over a thousand subjects provided by 6 global collaborators. Sample metadata almost always included a de-identified subject ID, COVID-19 status, age in years and sex. Where available, HLA class I and class II types were obtained from metadata supplied by the sample provider rather than from assay-based typing. What the study reported, not specific to this receptor: The amount of clinical and demographic metadata varied by source and participant and was provided uncurated.

The CDR3 spans 15 residues, from the cysteine through the phenylalanine. Here the CDR3 DNA is all that survives: 45 bases in frame from base 1. Trimming leaves V shorter by 2 bases and J shorter by 12 bases, with the junction holding 13 bases beyond the gene matches. CDR1 is given as SGHTA and CDR2 as FQGNSA, both from the germline V gene. In the prospective study, participants were about 18 to 95 years old, resided in fewer than 25 geographic areas of the United States, and were enrolled through a virtual design. Cohort assignment in the prospective study relied on participant-reported clinical history from a screening survey and a study questionnaire. ImmuneRACE Cohort 3 recovered participants were defined by two consecutive negative NP/OP PCR tests, healthcare professional clearance, or symptom resolution. In the prospective study, whole blood, serum and a nasopharyngeal or oropharyngeal swab were collected from each participant by mobile phlebotomists. Over a roughly 2-month period, participants in the prospective study had the option of providing additional blood draws and questionnaires. Before DNA extraction, blood samples from the prospective study were shipped at room temperature or frozen.

About this clone: Its antigen remains undetermined. Base qualities are not at hand, and no much larger clone is one base apart.

TCRbeta CDR3 regions were amplified from genomic DNA using the immunoSEQ Assay, a bias-controlled multiplex PCR. The authors processed their data as follows. The number of nucleated cells in each sample was estimated from the amplification of reference gene primers within the assay. Sequence reads were collapsed and filtered to measure the absolute abundance of every unique TCRbeta CDR3 rearrangement. For each sample, productive Simpson clonality was calculated by taking the square root of Simpson's diversity index across productive rearrangements. TCRdb obtained this table from immuneACCESS and retained in-frame rearrangements with V and J assigned. These tables miss some clones; where compared with another copy, unresolved V genes account for less than half of the shortfall, and the remainder is unexplained. V, J and clone size were drawn from that table, and D and trimming were deduced from the DNA. Within this sample are some 400,000 clones, with 87% of them counted one time only. Jointly, the top ten make up 1% to 1.5% of the sample.

The sequence joins TRBV7-2 to TRBJ2-1; the junction holds 7 bases that match TRBD2. The TCR comes from a man aged 30 to 39 who had recovered from COVID-19. The sequenced material came from PBMCs or T cells enriched from blood (not recorded which). Read as DNA, the sequence is TGTGCCAGCAGCTTATTAGCGGGCCCTACCGGCCGGCAGTTCTTC. It specifies CASSLLAGPTGRQFF.